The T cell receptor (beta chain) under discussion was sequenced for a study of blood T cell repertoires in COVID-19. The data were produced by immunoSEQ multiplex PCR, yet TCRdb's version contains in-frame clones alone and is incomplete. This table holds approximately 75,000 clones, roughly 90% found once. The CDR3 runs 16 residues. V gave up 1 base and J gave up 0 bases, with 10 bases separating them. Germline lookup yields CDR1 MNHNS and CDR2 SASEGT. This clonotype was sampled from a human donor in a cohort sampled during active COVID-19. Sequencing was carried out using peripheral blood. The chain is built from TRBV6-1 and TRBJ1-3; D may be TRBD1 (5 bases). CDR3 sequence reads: CASSEGGLSSGNTIYF. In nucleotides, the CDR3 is TGTGCCAGCAGTGAAGGGGGACTCTCCTCTGGAAACACCATATATTTT.